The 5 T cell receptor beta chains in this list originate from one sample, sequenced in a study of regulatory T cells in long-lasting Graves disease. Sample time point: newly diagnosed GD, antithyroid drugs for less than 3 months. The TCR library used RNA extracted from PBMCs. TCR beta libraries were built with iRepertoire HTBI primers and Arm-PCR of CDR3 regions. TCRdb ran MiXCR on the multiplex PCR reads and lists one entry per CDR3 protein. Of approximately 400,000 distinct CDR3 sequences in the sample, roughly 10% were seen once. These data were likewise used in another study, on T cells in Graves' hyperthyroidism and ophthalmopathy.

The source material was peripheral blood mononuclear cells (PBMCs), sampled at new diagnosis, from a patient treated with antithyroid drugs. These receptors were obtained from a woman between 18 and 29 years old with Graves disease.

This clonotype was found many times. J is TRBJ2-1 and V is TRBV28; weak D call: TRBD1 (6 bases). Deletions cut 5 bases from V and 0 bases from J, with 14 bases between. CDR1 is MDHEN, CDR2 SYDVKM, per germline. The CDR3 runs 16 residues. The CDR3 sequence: CASSPPGHSSYNEQFF. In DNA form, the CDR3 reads TGTGCCAGCAGTCCTCCGGGACATAGCTCCTACAATGAGCAGTTCTTC.

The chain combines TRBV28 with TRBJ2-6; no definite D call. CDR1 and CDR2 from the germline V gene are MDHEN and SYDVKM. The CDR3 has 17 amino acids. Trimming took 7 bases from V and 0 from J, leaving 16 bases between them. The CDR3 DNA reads TGTGCCAGCACCCCCGGCTCATACCGCTCTGGGGCCAACGTCCTGACTTTC. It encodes CASTPGSYRSGANVLTF. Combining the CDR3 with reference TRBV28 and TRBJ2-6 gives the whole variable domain DVKVTQSSRYLVKRTGEKVFLECVQDMDHENMFWYRQDPGLGLRLIYFSYDVKMKEKGDIPEGYSVSREKKERFSLILESASTNQTSMYLCASTPGSYRSGANVLTFGAGSRLTVL.

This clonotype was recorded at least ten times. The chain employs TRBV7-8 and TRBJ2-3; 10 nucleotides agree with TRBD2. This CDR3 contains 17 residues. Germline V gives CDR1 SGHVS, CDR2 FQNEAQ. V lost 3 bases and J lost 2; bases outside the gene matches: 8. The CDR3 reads CASSFDGLADYTDTQYF. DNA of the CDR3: TGTGCCAGCAGCTTTGACGGACTAGCGGACTACACAGATACGCAGTATTTT.

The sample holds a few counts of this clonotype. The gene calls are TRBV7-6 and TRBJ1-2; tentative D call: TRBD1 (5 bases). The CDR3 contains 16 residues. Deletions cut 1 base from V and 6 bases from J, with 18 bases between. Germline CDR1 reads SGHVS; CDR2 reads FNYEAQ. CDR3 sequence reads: CASSLVTDHVSDGYTF. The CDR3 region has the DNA TGTGCCAGCAGCTTAGTGACAGACCACGTGTCGGATGGCTACACCTTC.

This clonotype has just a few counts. CDR3 residues: CSARVFGQAKRTDTQYF. CDR3 sequence (DNA): TGCAGTGCTAGAGTCTTTGGGCAGGCGAAAAGGACAGATACGCAGTATTTT. The chain joins TRBV20-1 to TRBJ2-3; D not resolved. V was pared by 1 base and J by 3 bases, with 20 bases between. The CDR3 consists of 17 residues. From germline, CDR1 is DFQATT and CDR2 SNEGSKA (reference sequence).